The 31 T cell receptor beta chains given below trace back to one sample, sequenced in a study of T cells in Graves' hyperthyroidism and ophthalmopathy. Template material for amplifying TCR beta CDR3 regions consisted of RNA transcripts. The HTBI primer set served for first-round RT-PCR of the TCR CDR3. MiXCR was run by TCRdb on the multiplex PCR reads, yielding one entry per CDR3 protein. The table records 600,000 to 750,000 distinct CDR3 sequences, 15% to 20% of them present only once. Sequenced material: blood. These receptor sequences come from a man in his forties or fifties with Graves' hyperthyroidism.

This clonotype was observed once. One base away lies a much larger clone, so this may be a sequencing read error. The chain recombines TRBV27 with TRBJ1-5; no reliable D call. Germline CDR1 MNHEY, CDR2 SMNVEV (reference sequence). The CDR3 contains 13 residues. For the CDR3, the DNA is TGTGCCAGCAGTTACAGTCGCAATCAGTCCCAGCATTTT. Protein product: CASSYSRNQSQHF.

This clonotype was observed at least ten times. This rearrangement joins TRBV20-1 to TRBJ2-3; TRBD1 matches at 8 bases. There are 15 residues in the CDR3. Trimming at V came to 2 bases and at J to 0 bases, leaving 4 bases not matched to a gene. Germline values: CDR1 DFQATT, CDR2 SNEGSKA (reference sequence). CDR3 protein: CSARSGTGSTDTQYF. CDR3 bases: TGCAGTGCTAGATCCGGGACAGGTAGCACAGATACGCAGTATTTT.

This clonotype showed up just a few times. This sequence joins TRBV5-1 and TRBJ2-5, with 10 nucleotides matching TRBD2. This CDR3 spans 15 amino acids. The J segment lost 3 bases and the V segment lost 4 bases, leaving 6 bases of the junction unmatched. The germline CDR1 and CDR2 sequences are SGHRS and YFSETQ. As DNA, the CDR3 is TGCGCCAGCAGCCAAACTAGCGGGATGGAAGAGACCCAGTACTTC. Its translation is CASSQTSGMEETQYF.

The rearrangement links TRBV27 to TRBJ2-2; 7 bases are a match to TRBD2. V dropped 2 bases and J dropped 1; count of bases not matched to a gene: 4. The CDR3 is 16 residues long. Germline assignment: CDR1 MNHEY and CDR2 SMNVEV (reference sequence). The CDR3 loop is CASSLGGGRNTGELFF. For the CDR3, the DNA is TGTGCCAGCAGTTTAGGAGGCGGGAGGAACACCGGGGAGCTGTTTTTT.

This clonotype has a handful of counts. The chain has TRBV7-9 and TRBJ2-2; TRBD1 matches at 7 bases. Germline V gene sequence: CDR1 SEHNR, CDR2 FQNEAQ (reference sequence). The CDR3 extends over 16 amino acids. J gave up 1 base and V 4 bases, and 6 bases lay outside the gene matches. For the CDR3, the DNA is TGTGCCAGCAGCTCCAAAGGGACAGTGAACACCGGGGAGCTGTTTTTT. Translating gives CASSSKGTVNTGELFF.

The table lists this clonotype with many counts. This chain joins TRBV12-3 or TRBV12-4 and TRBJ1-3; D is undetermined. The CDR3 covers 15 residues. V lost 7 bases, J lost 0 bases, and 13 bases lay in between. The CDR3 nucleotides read TGTGCCAGCAAACTGGGAGTGCACTCTGGAAACACCATATATTTT. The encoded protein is CASKLGVHSGNTIYF.

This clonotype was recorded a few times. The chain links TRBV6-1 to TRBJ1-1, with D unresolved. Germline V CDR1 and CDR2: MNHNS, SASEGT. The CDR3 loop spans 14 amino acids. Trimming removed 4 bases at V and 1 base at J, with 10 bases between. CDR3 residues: CASSGEQENTEAFF. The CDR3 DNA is TGTGCCAGCAGTGGGGAACAAGAGAACACTGAAGCTTTCTTT.

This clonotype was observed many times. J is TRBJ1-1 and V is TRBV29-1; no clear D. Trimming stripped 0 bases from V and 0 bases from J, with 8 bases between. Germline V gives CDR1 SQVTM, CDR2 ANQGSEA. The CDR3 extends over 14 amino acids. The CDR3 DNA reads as TGCAGCGTTGAAGATGGACCGATGAACACTGAAGCTTTCTTT. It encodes CSVEDGPMNTEAFF. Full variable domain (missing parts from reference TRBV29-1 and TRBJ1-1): SAVISQKPSRDICQRGTSLTIQCQVDSQVTMMFWYRQQPGQSLTLIATANQGSEATYESGFVIDKFPISRPNLTFSTLTVSNMSPEDSSIYLCSVEDGPMNTEAFFGQGTRLTVV.

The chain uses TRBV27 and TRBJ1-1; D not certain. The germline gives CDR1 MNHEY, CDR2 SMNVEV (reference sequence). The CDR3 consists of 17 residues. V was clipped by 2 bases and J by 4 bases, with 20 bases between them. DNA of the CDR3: TGTGCCAGCAGTTTAGATAGGTCCGGAGCTTCCGGCACTGAAGCTTTCTTT. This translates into CASSLDRSGASGTEAFF.

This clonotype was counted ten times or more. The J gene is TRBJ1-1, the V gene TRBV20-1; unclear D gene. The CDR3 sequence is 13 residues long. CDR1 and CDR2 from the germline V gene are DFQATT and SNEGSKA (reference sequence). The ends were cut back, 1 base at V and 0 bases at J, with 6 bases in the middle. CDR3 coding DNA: TGCAGTGCTAGAGGATCAGTGAACACTGAAGCTTTCTTT. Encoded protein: CSARGSVNTEAFF.

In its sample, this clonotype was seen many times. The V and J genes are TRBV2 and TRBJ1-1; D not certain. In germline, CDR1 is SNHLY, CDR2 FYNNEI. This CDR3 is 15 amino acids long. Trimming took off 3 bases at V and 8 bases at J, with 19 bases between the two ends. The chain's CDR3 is CASSEVRNGRGEAFF. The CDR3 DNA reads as TGTGCCAGCAGTGAGGTCAGGAATGGGCGAGGAGAAGCTTTCTTT.

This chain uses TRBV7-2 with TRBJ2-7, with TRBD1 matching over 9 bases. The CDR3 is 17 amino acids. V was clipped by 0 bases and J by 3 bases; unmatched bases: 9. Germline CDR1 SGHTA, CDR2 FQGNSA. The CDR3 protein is CASSLAVGTGTVYEQYF. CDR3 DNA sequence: TGTGCCAGCAGCTTAGCGGTCGGGACAGGGACAGTCTACGAGCAGTACTTC. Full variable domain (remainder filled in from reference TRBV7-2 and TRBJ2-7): GAGVSQSPSNKVTEKGKDVELRCDPISGHTALYWYRQSLGQGLEFLIYFQGNSAPDKSGLPSDRFSAERTGGSVSTLTIQRTQQEDSAVYLCASSLAVGTGTVYEQYFGPGTRLTVT.

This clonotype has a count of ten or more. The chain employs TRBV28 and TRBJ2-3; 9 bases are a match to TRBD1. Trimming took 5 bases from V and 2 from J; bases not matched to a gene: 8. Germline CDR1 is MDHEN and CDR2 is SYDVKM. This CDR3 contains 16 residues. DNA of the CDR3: TGTGCCAGCAGTAAGATCGGACAGGGGTACACAGATACGCAGTATTTT. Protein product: CASSKIGQGYTDTQYF.

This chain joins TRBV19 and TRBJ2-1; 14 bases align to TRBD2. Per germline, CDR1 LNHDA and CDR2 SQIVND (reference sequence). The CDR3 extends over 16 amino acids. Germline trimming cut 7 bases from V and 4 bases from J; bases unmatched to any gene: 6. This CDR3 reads CASNEWTSGRYNEQFF. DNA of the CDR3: TGTGCCAGTAATGAATGGACTAGCGGGAGGTACAATGAGCAGTTCTTC.

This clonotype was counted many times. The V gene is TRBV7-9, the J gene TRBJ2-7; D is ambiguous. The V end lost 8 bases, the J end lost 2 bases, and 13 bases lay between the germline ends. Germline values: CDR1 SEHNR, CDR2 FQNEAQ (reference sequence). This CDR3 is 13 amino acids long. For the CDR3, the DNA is TGTGCCAGCGGTCCAGGCGGTGCCTACGAGCAGTACTTC. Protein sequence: CASGPGGAYEQYF. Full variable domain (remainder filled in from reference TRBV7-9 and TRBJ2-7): DTGVSQNPRHKITKRGQNVTFRCDPISEHNRLYWYRQTLGQGPEFLTYFQNEAQLEKSRLLSDRFSAERPKGSFSTLEIQRTEQGDSAMYLCASGPGGAYEQYFGPGTRLTVT.

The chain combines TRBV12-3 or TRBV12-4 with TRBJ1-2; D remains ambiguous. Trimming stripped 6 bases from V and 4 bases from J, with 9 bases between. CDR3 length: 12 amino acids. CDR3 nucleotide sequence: TGTGCCAGCAGGGCCGTAGCCTATGGCTACACCTTC. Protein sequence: CASRAVAYGYTF.

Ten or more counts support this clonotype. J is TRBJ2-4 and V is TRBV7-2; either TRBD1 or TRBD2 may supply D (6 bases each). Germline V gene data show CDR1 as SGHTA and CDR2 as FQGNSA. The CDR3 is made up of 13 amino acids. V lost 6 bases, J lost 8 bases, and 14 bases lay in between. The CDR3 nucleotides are TGTGCCAGCAGACAAAACAGGGAGGACATTCAGTACTTC. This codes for CASRQNREDIQYF.

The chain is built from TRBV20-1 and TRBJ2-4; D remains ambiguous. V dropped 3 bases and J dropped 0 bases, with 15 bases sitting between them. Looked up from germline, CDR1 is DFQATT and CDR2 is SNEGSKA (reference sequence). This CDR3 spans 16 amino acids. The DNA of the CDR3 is TGCAGTGCTAGTCGGATGTGGAATCTAGCCAAAAACATTCAGTACTTC. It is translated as CSASRMWNLAKNIQYF.

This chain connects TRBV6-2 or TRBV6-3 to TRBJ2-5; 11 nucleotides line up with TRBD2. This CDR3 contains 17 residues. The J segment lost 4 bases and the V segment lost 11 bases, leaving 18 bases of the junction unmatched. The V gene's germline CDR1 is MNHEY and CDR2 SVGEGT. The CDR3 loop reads CAGTPLPSGRIGETQYF. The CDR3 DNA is TGTGCCGGCACCCCCCTTCCTAGCGGGAGGATCGGAGAGACCCAGTACTTC.

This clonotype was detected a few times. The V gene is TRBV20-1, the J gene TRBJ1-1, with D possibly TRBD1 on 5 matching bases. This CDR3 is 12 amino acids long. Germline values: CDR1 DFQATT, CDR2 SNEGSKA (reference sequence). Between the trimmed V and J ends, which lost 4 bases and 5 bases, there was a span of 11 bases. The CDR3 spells CSATQGWTEAFF. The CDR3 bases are TGCAGTGCTACCCAGGGTTGGACTGAAGCTTTCTTT.

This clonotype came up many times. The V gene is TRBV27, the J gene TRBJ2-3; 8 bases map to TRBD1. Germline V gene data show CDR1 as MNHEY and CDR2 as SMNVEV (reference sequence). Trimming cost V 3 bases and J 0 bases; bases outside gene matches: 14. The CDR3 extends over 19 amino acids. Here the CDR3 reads CASSFRLGTGLTSTDTQYF. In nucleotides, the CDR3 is TGTGCCAGCAGTTTTAGGCTCGGGACAGGCCTTACTAGCACAGATACGCAGTATTTT.

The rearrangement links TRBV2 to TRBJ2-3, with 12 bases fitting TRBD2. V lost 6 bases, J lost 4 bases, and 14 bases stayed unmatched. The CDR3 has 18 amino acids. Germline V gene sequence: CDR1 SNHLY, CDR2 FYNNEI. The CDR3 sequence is CASSKPRTSGNYPDTQYF. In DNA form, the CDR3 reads TGTGCCAGCAGCAAACCGCGGACTAGCGGGAATTATCCAGATACGCAGTATTTT.

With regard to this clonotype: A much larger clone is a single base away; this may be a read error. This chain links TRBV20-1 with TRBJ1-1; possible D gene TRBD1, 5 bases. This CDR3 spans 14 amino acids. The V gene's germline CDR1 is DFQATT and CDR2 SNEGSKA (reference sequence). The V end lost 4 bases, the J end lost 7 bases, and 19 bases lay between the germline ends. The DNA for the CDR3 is TGCAGTGCTAAAAGAGACAGCTCCTCTGGTGAAGCTTTCTTT. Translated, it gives CSAKRDSSSGEAFF.

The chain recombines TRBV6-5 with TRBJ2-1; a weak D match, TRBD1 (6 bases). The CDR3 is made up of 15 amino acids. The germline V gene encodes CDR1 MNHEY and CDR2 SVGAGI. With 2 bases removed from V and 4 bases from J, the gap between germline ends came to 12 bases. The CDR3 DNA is TGTGCCAGCAGTTACGAAGGGCAGGGGTACAATGAGCAGTTCTTC. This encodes CASSYEGQGYNEQFF.

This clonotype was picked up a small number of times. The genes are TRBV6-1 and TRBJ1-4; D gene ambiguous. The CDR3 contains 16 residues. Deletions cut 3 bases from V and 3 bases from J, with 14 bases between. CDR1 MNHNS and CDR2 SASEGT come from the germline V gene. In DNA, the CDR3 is TGTGCCAGCAGTGACCTAGGGCGTTGGGCTAATGAAAAACTGTTTTTT. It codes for CASSDLGRWANEKLFF.

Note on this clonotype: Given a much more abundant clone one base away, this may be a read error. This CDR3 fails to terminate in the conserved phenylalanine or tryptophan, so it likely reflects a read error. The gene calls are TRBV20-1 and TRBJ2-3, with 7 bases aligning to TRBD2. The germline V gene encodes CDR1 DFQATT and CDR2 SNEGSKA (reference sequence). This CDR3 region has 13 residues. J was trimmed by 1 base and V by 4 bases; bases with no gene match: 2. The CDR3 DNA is TGCAGTGCTACCACTAGCGGCACAGATACGCAGTATTCT. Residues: CSATTSGTDTQYS.

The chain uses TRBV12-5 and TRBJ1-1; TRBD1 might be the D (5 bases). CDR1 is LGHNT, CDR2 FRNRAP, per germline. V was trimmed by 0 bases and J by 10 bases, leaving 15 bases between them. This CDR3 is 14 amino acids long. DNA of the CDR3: TGTGCTAGTGGTTTGGTACGGGAAGAAGGGGTAGCTTTCTTT. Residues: CASGLVREEGVAFF.

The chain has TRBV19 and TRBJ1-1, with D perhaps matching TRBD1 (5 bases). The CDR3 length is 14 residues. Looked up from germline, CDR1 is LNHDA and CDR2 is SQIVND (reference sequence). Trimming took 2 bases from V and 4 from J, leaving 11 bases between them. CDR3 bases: TGTGCCAGTAGTATACGGGCAGGGACCACTGAAGCTTTCTTT. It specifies CASSIRAGTTEAFF.

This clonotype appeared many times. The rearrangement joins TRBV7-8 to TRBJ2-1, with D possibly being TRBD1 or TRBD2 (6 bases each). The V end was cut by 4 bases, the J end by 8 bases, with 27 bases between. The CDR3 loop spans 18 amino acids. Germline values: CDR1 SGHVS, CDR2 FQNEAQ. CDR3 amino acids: CASSSRLGSLLGGDEQFF. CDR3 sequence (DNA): TGTGCCAGCAGCTCACGATTGGGATCCCTATTGGGGGGCGATGAGCAGTTCTTC. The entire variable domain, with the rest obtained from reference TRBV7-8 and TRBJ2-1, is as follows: GAGVSQSPRYKVAKRGQDVALRCDPISGHVSLFWYQQALGQGPEFLTYFQNEAQLDKSGLPSDRFFAERPEGSVSTLKIQRTQQEDSAVYLCASSSRLGSLLGGDEQFFGPGTRLTVL.

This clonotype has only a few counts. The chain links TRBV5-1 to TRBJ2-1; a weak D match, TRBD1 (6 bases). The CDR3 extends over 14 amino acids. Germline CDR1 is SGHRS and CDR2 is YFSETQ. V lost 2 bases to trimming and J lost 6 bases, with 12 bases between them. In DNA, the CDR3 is TGCGCCAGCAGCTTCAGACAGGCCCCCAATGAGCAGTTCTTC. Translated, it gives CASSFRQAPNEQFF.

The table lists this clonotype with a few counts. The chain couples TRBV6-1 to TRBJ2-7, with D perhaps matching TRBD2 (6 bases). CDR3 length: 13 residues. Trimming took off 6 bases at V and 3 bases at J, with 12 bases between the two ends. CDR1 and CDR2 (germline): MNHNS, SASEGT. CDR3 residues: CASRAGYRYEQYF. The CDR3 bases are TGTGCCAGCAGAGCGGGTTATCGCTACGAGCAGTACTTC.